The 2 T cell receptor beta chains reported below all come from one sample, sequenced in a study of shared clonotypes between healthy human individuals. Generated by immunoSEQ multiplex PCR, the TCRdb table keeps only in-frame clones and is missing some. Of 550,000 to 650,000 clones in the sample, about 96% were seen once. Naive CD8 isolation took CD45RO-negative cells positively selected for CCR7 and excluded terminally differentiated effector memory CD45RA+ cells. Sample: naive CD8+ T cells sorted from blood. The receptors here all came from a woman aged 25 to 45 in good health.

Turning to this clone: Other DNA sequences in this sample translate to the same CDR3. This rearrangement joins TRBV9 to TRBJ2-3; D ambiguous. The length of the CDR3 is 12 residues. The V and J ends lost 0 bases and 5 bases respectively, with 4 bases between them. Germline-derived CDR1 and CDR2 are SGDLS and YYNGEE. CDR3 nucleotide sequence: TGTGCCAGCAGCGTAGCGGAAGATACGCAGTATTTT. It translates to CASSVAEDTQYF.

This rearrangement joins TRBV19 to TRBJ1-5; a weak D match, TRBD1 (6 bases). This CDR3 spans 15 amino acids. V gave up 5 bases and J gave up 2 bases, with 13 bases separating them. Looked up from germline, CDR1 is LNHDA and CDR2 is SQIVND (reference sequence). The CDR3 is CASSVYPGGNQPQHF. DNA for the CDR3: TGTGCCAGTAGTGTATACCCAGGGGGCAATCAGCCCCAGCATTTT.